Below, 17 T cell receptor beta chains from the same sample are listed, as sequenced in a study of shared clonotypes between healthy human individuals. TCRdb's table, derived via immunoSEQ multiplex PCR, lists solely in-frame clones and lacks some. The repertoire holds under 600,000 clones, with 60% to 80% as singletons. Sequencing was performed on PBMCs. These TCRs come from a woman in her thirties or forties in good health. Some clones in this sample may be carry-over from other donors' samples.

The chain carries TRBV7-2 and TRBJ2-1; 7 bases are shared with TRBD2. Germline CDR1 is SGHTA and CDR2 is FQGNSA. Unmatched junction bases numbered 10, after V lost 5 bases and J lost 3 bases. This CDR3 is 16 amino acids long. The CDR3 region is CASSQRLASGYNEQFF. CDR3 DNA: TGTGCCAGCAGCCAACGATTGGCTAGCGGCTACAATGAGCAGTTCTTC.

The CDR3 bases are TGTGCCAGCAGTTTAGACTCGGGGCAGTCCATGAACACTGAAGCTTTCTTT. Its translation is CASSLDSGQSMNTEAFF. V usage is TRBV28 and J usage is TRBJ1-1; D possibly corresponds to TRBD1 (5 bases). V gave up 2 bases and J gave up 0 bases, with 16 bases separating them. This CDR3 is built from 17 residues. Germline loops: CDR1 MDHEN, CDR2 SYDVKM.

This rearrangement joins TRBV19 to TRBJ2-3, with D unclear. This CDR3 has 13 residues. The germline V gene has CDR1 LNHDA and CDR2 SQIVND (reference sequence). The V end lost 3 bases, the J end lost 3 bases, and 7 bases lay between the germline ends. CDR3 sequence reads: CASSMGFTDTQYF. CDR3 nucleotide sequence: TGTGCCAGTAGTATGGGATTTACAGATACGCAGTATTTT. The entire variable domain, with the rest obtained from reference TRBV19 and TRBJ2-3, is as follows: DGGITQSPKYLFRKEGQNVTLSCEQNLNHDAMYWYRQDPGQGLRLIYYSQIVNDFQKGDIAEGYSVSREKKESFPLTVTSAQKNPTAFYLCASSMGFTDTQYFGPGTRLTVL.

The chain couples TRBV10-2 to TRBJ2-5; 7 nucleotides agree with TRBD2. The trim removed 3 bases at V and 1 base at J, leaving 11 bases unmatched. This CDR3 has 17 residues. From germline, CDR1 is WSHSY and CDR2 SAAADI. CDR3: CASSELALVTTQETQYF. For the CDR3, the DNA is TGCGCCAGCAGTGAACTAGCGCTCGTTACTACCCAAGAGACCCAGTACTTC.

J is TRBJ2-7 and V is TRBV19, with unresolved D. The length of the CDR3 is 13 residues. Germline V gives CDR1 LNHDA, CDR2 SQIVND (reference sequence). Deletions cut 5 bases from V and 0 bases from J, with 8 bases between. The chain's CDR3 is CASSPSSSYEQYF. DNA for the CDR3: TGTGCCAGTAGTCCGAGCAGCTCCTACGAGCAGTACTTC. The whole variable domain, filled in from reference TRBV19 and TRBJ2-7, reads DGGITQSPKYLFRKEGQNVTLSCEQNLNHDAMYWYRQDPGQGLRLIYYSQIVNDFQKGDIAEGYSVSREKKESFPLTVTSAQKNPTAFYLCASSPSSSYEQYFGPGTRLTVT.

The chain joins TRBV19 to TRBJ1-5; TRBD1 is a possible D gene (5 bases). The CDR3 consists of 14 residues. From germline, CDR1 is LNHDA and CDR2 SQIVND (reference sequence). V was shortened by 3 bases and J by 5 bases, with 11 bases between the two germline ends. CDR3 sequence reads: CASSIQGRDQPQHF. The CDR3 DNA reads as TGTGCCAGTAGTATCCAGGGAAGGGATCAGCCCCAGCATTTT.

This clone has just a few counts. The V gene is TRBV28, the J gene TRBJ2-1; 8 nucleotides line up with TRBD1. Germline values: CDR1 MDHEN, CDR2 SYDVKM. The CDR3 spans 15 residues. The J segment lost 4 bases and the V segment lost 7 bases, leaving 9 bases of the junction unmatched. Here the CDR3 reads CASTATGAQYNEQFF. In DNA, the CDR3 is TGTGCCAGCACCGCGACAGGGGCCCAGTACAATGAGCAGTTCTTC.

The chain combines TRBV6-1 with TRBJ1-2; maybe TRBD1 (5 bases). This CDR3 is 15 amino acids long. Trimming left V 3 bases short and J 4 bases short, with 15 bases between. Germline values: CDR1 MNHNS, CDR2 SASEGT. The CDR3 region is CASSDRSGPPYGYTF. The CDR3 nucleotides read TGTGCCAGCAGTGATCGATCGGGGCCGCCCTATGGCTACACCTTC.

This chain joins TRBV15 and TRBJ2-7; D is possibly TRBD1 or TRBD2 (5 bases each). Germline assignment: CDR1 LNHNV and CDR2 YYDKDF (reference sequence). The CDR3 has 13 residues. V was cut by 1 base and J by 6 bases, with 10 bases left in between. The CDR3 DNA reads TGTGCCACCAGCAGAGGTTCTGGGGGCGAGCAGTACTTC. This codes for CATSRGSGGEQYF.

The chain has TRBV2 and TRBJ2-2; 8 nucleotides match TRBD1. Germline trimming cut 6 bases from V and 4 bases from J; bases unmatched to any gene: 4. CDR3 length: 14 residues. The germline CDR1 and CDR2 sequences are SNHLY and FYNNEI. CDR3: CASRADRATGELFF. DNA for the CDR3: TGTGCCAGCAGGGCGGACAGGGCCACCGGGGAGCTGTTTTTT.

The rearrangement links TRBV7-3 to TRBJ2-5, with a weak D call TRBD1 (5 bases). V lost 10 bases and J 5 bases, leaving 17 bases between the germline ends. The CDR3 covers 13 residues. Germline lookup yields CDR1 SGHTA and CDR2 FQGTGA. The CDR3 sequence: CATGAGLGETQYF. CDR3 sequence (DNA): TGTGCCACAGGAGCAGGGTTGGGCGAGACCCAGTACTTC.

Only a few counts were recorded for this clone. The chain uses TRBV5-4 and TRBJ1-4; no definite D call. Germline CDR1 and CDR2: SGHNT and YYREEE (reference sequence). Trimming left V 1 base short and J 5 bases short, with 6 bases between. This CDR3 comprises 13 residues. Here the CDR3 DNA reads TGTGCCAGCAGCTTGATGGGAAATGAAAAACTGTTTTTT. Translating it yields CASSLMGNEKLFF.

The chain has TRBV27 and TRBJ1-5; 9 bases are a match to TRBD1. J gave up 4 bases and V 3 bases, and 19 bases lay outside the gene matches. The length of the CDR3 is 20 residues. CDR1 and CDR2 from the germline V gene are MNHEY and SMNVEV (reference sequence). CDR3 protein: CASSLDRTGAPRIENQPQHF. In DNA form, the CDR3 reads TGTGCCAGCAGTTTGGATAGGACAGGGGCCCCCCGGATAGAAAATCAGCCCCAGCATTTT.

The V call is TRBV4-1, the J call TRBJ2-1, with 8 positions matching TRBD1. This CDR3 comprises 17 residues. Trimming cost V 1 base and J 3 bases; bases outside gene matches: 8. CDR1 is MGHRA, CDR2 YSYEKL, per germline. The CDR3 sequence is CASSQGAGGRFYNEQFF. For the CDR3, the DNA is TGCGCCAGCAGCCAAGGGGCAGGGGGCCGTTTCTACAATGAGCAGTTCTTC.

V usage is TRBV5-1 and J usage is TRBJ1-1; possible D gene TRBD1, 5 bases. V was cut by 0 bases and J by 4 bases, with 7 bases left in between. The CDR3 loop spans 13 amino acids. Germline-derived CDR1 and CDR2 are SGHRS and YFSETQ. This chain's CDR3 is CASSLEGTTEAFF. DNA of the CDR3: TGCGCCAGCAGCTTGGAGGGGACCACTGAAGCTTTCTTT.

The chain combines TRBV2 with TRBJ2-7; D is ambiguous. Germline CDR1 SNHLY, CDR2 FYNNEI. The CDR3 consists of 13 residues. V lost 7 bases and J 4 bases, leaving 14 bases between the germline ends. CDR3 sequence: CASTGALGYEQYF. CDR3 bases: TGTGCCAGCACCGGCGCTCTGGGTTACGAGCAGTACTTC.

The chain is built from TRBV28 and TRBJ2-7, with 8 nucleotides matching TRBD2. Germline-derived CDR1 and CDR2 are MDHEN and SYDVKM. This CDR3 spans 13 amino acids. Germline trimming cut 8 bases from V and 5 bases from J; bases unmatched to any gene: 8. CDR3 DNA sequence: TGTGCCAGCTGGGGACTAGAGGGCCACGAGCAGTACTTC. Translation gives CASWGLEGHEQYF.